The clone carrying this TCR beta chain was found once. The antigen is not known. This sample was included in a study of T cell responses to AZD1222 COVID-19 vaccine. Findings and limits, study-wide: Donors were chiefly white British, with a greater number of females, and clonal diversity was perhaps underestimated. Just a handful of AZD1222 recipients were seropositive at baseline. Among vaccine-associated CD4 TCRs, coverage spanned spike, with dominance at 160-218 and 743-854. Elevations in Spike-specific TCR breadth and depth followed administration of two AZD1222 doses.

Germline lookup yields CDR1 SGHTA and CDR2 FQGNSA. V lost 5 bases and J 4 bases, leaving 12 bases between the germline ends. The CDR3 is made up of 14 amino acids. The method was immunoSEQ multiplex PCR; TCRdb's version includes in-frame clones alone and lacks a portion of them. The data hold about 50,000 clones, with over 70% observed a single time. This clonotype originated in an adult in good health. This specimen was peripheral blood, taken on day 0 of AZD1222 vaccination. The chain links TRBV7-2 to TRBJ1-5, with D tentatively TRBD1 (5 bases). CDR3 region: CASSAAGPNQPQHF. CDR3 nucleotide sequence: TGTGCCAGCAGCGCGGCAGGGCCTAATCAGCCCCAGCATTTT. Together with reference TRBV7-2 and TRBJ1-5, the CDR3 gives the full variable domain: GAGVSQSPSNKVTEKGKDVELRCDPISGHTALYWYRQSLGQGLEFLIYFQGNSAPDKSGLPSDRFSAERTGGSVSTLTIQRTQQEDSAVYLCASSAAGPNQPQHFGDGTRLSIL.